The 3 T cell receptor beta chains below were found in one sample sequenced in a study of cytomegalovirus exposure and HLA in healthy donors. Both 60 Vbeta primers and 13 Jbeta primers went into the PCR. Clones were read by immunoSEQ multiplex PCR, and TCRdb kept only the in-frame ones, dropping some. The profile shows about 140,000 clones, 78% of them singletons. The specimen was PBMCs. The origin of the receptors is a middle-aged woman in good health and CMV-seropositive.

The chain employs TRBV7-6 and TRBJ1-1; 8 nucleotides match TRBD1. The germline gives CDR1 SGHVS, CDR2 FNYEAQ. With V trimmed by 3 bases and J by 3 bases, 3 bases remained unmatched. There are 14 residues in the CDR3. CDR3 protein: CASSFGQGDTEAFF. CDR3 DNA: TGTGCCAGCAGCTTCGGACAGGGCGACACTGAAGCTTTCTTT.

The chain combines TRBV21-1 with TRBJ2-4; the table calls TRBD1, which could not be checked here. TRBV21-1 is classified as a pseudogene. The CDR3 runs 13 residues. The CDR3 nucleotides are TGTGCCAGCAGCCGACGCCGACATACCATTCAGTACTTC. As protein: CASSRRRHTIQYF.

The rearrangement links TRBV28 to TRBJ1-1; 9 bases are shared with TRBD1. CDR3 size: 15 residues. V shed 5 bases and J 4 bases; nucleotides not matched to a gene: 8. CDR1 is MDHEN and CDR2 is SYDVKM in the germline V gene. As DNA, the CDR3 is TGTGCCAGCAGTAGTTTGGGACAGGGCCCCACTGAAGCTTTCTTT. Amino acids: CASSSLGQGPTEAFF.